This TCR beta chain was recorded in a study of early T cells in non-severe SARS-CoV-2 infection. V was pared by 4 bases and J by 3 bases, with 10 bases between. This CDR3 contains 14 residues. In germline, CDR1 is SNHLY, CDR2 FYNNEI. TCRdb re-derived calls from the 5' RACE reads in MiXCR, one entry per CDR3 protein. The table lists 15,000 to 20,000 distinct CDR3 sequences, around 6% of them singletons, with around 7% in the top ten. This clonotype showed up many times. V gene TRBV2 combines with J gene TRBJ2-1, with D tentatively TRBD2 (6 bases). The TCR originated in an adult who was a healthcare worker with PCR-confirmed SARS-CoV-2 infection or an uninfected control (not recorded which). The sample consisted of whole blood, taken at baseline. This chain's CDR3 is CASSAAGSYNEQFF. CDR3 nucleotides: TGTGCCAGCAGTGCGGCGGGGAGCTACAATGAGCAGTTCTTC.